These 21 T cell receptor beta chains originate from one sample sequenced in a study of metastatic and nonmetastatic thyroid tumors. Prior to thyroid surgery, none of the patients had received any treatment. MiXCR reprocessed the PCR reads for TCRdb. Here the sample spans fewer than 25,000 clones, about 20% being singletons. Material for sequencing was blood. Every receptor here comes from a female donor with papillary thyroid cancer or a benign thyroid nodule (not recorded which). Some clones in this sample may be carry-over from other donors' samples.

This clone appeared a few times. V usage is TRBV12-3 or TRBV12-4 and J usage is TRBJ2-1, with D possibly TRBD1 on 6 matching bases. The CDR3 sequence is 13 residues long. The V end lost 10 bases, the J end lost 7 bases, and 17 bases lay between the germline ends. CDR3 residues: CAIRDTFWNEQFF. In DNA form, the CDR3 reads TGTGCCATCCGGGACACCTTTTGGAATGAGCAGTTCTTC.

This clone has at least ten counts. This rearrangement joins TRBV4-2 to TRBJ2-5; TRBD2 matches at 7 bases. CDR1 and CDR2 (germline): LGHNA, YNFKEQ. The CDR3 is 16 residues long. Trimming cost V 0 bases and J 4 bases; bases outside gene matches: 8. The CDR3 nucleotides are TGTGCCAGCAGCCAAGATTCCACTAGCGACGGAGAGACCCAGTACTTC. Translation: CASSQDSTSDGETQYF.

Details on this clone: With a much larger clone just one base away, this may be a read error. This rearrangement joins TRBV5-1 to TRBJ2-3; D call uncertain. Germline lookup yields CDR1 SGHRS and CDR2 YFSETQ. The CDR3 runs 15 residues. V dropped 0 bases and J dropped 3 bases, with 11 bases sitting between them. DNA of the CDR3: TGCGCCAGCAGCTTGGTCTGCGGAGCTACAGATACGCAGTATTTT. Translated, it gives CASSLVCGATDTQYF. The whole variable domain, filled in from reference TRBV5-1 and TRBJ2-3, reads KAGVTQTPRYLIKTRGQQVTLSCSPISGHRSVSWYQQTPGQGLQFLFEYFSETQRNKGNFPGRFSGRQFSNSRSEMNVSTLELGDSALYLCASSLVCGATDTQYFGPGTRLTVL.

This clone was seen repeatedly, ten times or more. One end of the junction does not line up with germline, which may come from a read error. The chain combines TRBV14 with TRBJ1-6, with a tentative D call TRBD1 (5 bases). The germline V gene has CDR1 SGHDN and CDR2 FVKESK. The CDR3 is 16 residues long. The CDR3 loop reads CASSQDSGAYNSPLHF. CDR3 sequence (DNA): TGTGCCAGCAGCCAAGACTCCGGGGCCTACAATTCACCCCTCCACTTT.

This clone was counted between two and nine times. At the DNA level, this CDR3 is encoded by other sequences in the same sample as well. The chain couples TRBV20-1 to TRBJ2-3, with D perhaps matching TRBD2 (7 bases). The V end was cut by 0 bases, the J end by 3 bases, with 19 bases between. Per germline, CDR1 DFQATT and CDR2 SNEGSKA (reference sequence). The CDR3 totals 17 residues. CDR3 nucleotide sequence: TGCAGTGCTAGAGATTACGGTGGGGGGGGCCCGACAGATACGCAGTATTTT. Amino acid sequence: CSARDYGGGGPTDTQYF.

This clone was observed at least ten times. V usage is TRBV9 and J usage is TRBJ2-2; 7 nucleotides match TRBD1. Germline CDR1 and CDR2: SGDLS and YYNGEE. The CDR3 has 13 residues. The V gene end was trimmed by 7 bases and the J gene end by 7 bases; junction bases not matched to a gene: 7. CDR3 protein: CASGLTGNGELFF. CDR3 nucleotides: TGTGCCAGCGGCCTGACAGGGAACGGGGAGCTGTTTTTT. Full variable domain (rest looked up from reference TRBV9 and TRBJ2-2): DSGVTQTPKHLITATGQRVTLRCSPRSGDLSVYWYQQSLDQGLQFLIQYYNGEERAKGNILERFSAQQFPDLHSELNLSSLELGDSALYFCASGLTGNGELFFGEGSRLTVL.

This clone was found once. The CDR3 nucleotides read TGCAGTGCTAGCCCCAATGATGGTGAGCAGTTCTTC. This codes for CSASPNDGEQFF. The V gene is TRBV20-1, the J gene TRBJ2-1; D is unclear. The CDR3 sequence is 12 residues long. V lost 3 bases to trimming and J lost 9 bases, with 12 bases between them. The germline CDR1 and CDR2 sequences are DFQATT and SNEGSKA (reference sequence).

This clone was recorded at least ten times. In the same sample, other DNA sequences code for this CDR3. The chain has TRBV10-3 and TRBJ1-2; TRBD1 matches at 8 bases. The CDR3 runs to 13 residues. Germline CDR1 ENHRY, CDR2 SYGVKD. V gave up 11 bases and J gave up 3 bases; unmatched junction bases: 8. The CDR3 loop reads CALSQGVDYGYTF. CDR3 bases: TGTGCCCTCTCACAGGGGGTGGACTATGGCTACACCTTC.

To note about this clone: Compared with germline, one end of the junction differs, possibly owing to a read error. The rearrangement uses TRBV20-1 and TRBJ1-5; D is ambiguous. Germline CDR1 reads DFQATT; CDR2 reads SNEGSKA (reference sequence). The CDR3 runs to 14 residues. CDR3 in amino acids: CSARDNSTFQPKHF. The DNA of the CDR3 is TGCAGTGCTAGAGATAATTCTACTTTTCAGCCCAAGCATTTT.

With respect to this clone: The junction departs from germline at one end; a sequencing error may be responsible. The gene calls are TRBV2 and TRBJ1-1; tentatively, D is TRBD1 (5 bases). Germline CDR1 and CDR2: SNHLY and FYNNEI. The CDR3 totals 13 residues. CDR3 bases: TGTGCCAGCAGTGAAGGGGAGGACACTGAATCTTTCTTT. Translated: CASSEGEDTESFF.

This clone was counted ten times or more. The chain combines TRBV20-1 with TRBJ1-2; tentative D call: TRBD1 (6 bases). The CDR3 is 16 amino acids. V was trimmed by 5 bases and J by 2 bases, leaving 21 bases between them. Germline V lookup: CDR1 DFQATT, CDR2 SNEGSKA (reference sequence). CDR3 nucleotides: TGCAGTGCTTTCATCCCCAGGGGCAACTCCAACTATGGCTACACCTTC. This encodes CSAFIPRGNSNYGYTF.

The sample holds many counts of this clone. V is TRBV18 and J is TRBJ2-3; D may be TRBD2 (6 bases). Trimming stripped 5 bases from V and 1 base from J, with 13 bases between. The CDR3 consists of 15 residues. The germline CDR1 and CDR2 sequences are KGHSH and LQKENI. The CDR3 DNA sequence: TGTGCCAGCTCATCCATAGCGGCCCGCACAGATACGCAGTATTTT. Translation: CASSSIAARTDTQYF.

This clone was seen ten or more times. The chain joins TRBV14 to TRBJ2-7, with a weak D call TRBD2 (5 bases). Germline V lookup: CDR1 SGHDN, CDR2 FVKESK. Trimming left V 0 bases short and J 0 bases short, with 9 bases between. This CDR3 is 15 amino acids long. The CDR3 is CASSQDPGSSYEQYF. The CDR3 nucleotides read TGTGCCAGCAGCCAAGATCCGGGGAGCTCCTACGAGCAGTACTTC.

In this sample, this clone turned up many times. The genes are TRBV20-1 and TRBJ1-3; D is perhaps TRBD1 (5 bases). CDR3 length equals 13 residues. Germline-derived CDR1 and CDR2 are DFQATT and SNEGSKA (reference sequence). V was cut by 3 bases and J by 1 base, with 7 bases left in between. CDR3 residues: CSARGPSGNTIYF. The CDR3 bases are TGCAGTGCTAGGGGGCCGTCTGGAAACACCATATATTTT.

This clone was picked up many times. The CDR3 region is CATRASGGENTGELFF. Here the CDR3 DNA reads TGTGCCACCCGTGCTTCAGGAGGGGAAAACACCGGGGAGCTGTTTTTT. This chain links TRBV24-1 with TRBJ2-2, with D maybe TRBD2 (6 bases). Trimming pared 9 bases from V and 2 bases from J, leaving 18 bases between. CDR1 is KGHDR and CDR2 is SFDVKD in the germline V gene. There are 16 residues in the CDR3.

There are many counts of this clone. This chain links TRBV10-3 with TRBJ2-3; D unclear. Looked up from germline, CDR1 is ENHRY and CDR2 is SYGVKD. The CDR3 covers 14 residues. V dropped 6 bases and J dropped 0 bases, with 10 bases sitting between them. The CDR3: CAIRALSSTDTQYF. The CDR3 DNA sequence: TGTGCCATCAGGGCTTTAAGCAGCACAGATACGCAGTATTTT.

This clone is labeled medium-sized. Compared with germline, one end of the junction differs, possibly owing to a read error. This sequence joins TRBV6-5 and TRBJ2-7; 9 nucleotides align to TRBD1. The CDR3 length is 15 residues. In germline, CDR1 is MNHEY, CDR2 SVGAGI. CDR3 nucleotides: TGTGCCAGCACTTACGCCGGGACAGGGTCGTACGAGCAGTACTTC. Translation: CASTYAGTGSYEQYF.

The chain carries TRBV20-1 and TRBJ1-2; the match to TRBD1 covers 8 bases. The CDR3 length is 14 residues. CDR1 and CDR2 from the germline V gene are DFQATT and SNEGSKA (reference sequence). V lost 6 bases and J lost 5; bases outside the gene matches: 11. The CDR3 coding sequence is TGCAGTGCGATCGGGGGTACAGGGGGTTATGGCTACACCTTC. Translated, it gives CSAIGGTGGYGYTF.

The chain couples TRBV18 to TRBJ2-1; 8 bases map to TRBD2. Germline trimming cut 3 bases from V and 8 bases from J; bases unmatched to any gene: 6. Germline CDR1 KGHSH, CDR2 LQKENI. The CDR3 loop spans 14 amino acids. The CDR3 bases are TGTGCCAGCTCACCGGGGACTAGAAACGATGAGCAGTTCTTC. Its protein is CASSPGTRNDEQFF.

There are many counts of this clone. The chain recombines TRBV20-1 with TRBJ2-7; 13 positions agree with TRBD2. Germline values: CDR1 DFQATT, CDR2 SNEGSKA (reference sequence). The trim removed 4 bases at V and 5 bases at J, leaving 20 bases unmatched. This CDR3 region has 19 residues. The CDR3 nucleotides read TGCAGTGCTACTGGCACTAGCGGGAGGGCCGCTTCTCGGTTACACGAGCAGTACTTC. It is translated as CSATGTSGRAASRLHEQYF.

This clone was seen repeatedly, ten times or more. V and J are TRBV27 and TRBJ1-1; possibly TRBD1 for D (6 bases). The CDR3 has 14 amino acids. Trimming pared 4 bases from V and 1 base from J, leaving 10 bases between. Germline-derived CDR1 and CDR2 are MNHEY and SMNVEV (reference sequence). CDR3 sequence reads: CASSSATGNTEAFF. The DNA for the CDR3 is TGTGCCAGCAGTTCGGCGACAGGGAACACTGAAGCTTTCTTT.